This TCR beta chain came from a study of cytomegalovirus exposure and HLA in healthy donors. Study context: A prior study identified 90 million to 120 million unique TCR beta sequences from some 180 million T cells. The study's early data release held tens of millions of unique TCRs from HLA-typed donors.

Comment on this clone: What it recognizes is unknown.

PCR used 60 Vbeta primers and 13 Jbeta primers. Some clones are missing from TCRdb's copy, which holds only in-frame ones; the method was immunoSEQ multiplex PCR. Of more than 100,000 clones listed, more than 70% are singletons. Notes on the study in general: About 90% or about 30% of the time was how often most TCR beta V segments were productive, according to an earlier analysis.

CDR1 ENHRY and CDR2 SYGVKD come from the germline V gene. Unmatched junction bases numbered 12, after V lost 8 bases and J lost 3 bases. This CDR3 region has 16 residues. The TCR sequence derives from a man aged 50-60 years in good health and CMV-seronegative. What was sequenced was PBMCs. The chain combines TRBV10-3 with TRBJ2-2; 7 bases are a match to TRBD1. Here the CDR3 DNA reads TGTGCCATCGGCCCGACAGGGATAATGGACACCGGGGAGCTGTTTTTT. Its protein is CAIGPTGIMDTGELFF.